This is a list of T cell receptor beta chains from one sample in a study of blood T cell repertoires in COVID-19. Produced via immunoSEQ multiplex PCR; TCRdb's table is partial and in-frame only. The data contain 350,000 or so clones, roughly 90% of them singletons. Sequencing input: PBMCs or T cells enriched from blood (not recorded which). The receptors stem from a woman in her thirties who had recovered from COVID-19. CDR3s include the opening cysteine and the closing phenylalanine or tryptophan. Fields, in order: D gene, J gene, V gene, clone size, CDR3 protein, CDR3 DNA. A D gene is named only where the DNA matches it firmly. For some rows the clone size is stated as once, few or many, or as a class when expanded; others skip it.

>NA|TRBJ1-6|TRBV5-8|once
CASSGQVYNSPLHF
TGTGCCAGCTCCGGTCAAGTCTATAATTCACCCCTCCACTTT
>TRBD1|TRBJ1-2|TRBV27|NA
CASSLRDRRLPYGYTF
TGTGCCAGCAGTTTACGGGACAGACGCCTCCCTTATGGCTACACCTTC
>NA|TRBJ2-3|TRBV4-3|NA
CASSQAGRDTQYF
TGCGCCAGCAGCCAAGCCGGTCGTGATACGCAGTATTTT
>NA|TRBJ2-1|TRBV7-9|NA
CASSDRGIYNNEQFF
TGTGCCAGCAGCGACCGGGGTATATATAACAATGAGCAGTTCTTC
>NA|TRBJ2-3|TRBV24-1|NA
CATRDGGQGGGTQTDTQYF
TGTGCCACCAGGGACGGGGGGCAGGGAGGAGGAACACAGACAGATACGCAGTATTTT
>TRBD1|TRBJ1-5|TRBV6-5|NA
CASRGTADNQPQHF
TGTGCCAGCAGAGGGACAGCCGACAATCAGCCCCAGCATTTT
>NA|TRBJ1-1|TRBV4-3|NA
CASSQATEFEAFF
TGCGCCAGCAGCCAGGCGACGGAGTTTGAAGCTTTCTTT
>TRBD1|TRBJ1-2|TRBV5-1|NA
CASSRPGTGSHNYGYTF
TGCGCCAGCAGCCGTCCCGGGACAGGGTCCCATAACTATGGCTACACCTTC
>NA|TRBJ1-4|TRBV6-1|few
CASSEHQGSPFF
TGTGCCAGCAGTGAACACCAGGGCAGCCCCTTTTTT
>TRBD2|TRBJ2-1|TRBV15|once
CATSGPGLGIEQFF
TGTGCCACCAGCGGCCCGGGACTAGGTATTGAGCAGTTCTTC
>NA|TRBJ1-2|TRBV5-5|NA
CASSAQGLYGYTF
TGTGCCAGCAGCGCCCAGGGCCTCTATGGCTACACCTTC
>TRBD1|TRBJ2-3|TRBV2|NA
CASSEGQGSTDTQYF
TGTGCCAGCAGTGAGGGACAGGGAAGCACAGATACGCAGTATTTT
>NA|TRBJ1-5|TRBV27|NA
CASSFTGVGGNQPQHF
TGTGCCAGCAGTTTCACCGGGGTGGGAGGCAATCAGCCCCAGCATTTT
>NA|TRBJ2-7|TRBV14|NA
CASSSTKRGRKIYEQYF
TGTGCCAGCAGCTCCACCAAACGGGGGAGGAAGATCTACGAGCAGTACTTC
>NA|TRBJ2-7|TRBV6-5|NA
CASSHQVLRGNEQYF
TGTGCCAGCAGTCACCAGGTTCTGCGGGGTAACGAGCAGTACTTC
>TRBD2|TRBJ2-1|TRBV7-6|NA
CASSRGLAGEYNEQFF
TGTGCCAGCAGCCGGGGACTAGCGGGGGAGTACAATGAGCAGTTCTTC
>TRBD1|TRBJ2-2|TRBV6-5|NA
CASSLSGQGPGELFF
TGTGCCAGCAGTCTTTCGGGACAGGGGCCCGGGGAGCTGTTTTTT
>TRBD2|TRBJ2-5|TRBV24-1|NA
CATSDLPQRGKQETQYF
TGTGCCACCAGTGATTTGCCCCAGCGGGGGAAACAAGAGACCCAGTACTTC
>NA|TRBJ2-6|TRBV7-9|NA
CASSLGQGGSGANVLTF
TGTGCCAGCAGCTTAGGTCAGGGTGGCTCTGGGGCCAACGTCCTGACTTTC
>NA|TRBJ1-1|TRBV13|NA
CASSPQGYTEAFF
TGTGCCAGCAGCCCCCAGGGGTACACTGAAGCTTTCTTT
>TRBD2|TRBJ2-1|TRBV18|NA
CASSPGTSGDNEQFF
TGTGCCAGCTCACCGGGGACTAGCGGAGACAATGAGCAGTTCTTC
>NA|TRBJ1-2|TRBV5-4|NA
CASRSGAIDYGYTF
TGTGCCAGCAGATCAGGGGCAATTGACTATGGCTACACCTTC
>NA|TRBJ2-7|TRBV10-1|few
CASSERGIQDEQYF
TGCGCCAGCAGTGAGAGGGGCATACAAGACGAGCAGTACTTC
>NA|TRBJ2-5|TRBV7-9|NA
CASAPPPDMFEETQYF
TGTGCCAGCGCCCCTCCCCCGGACATGTTCGAAGAGACCCAGTACTTC
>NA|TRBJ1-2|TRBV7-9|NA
CASSREGYNGYTF
TGTGCCAGCAGCCGGGAGGGGTACAATGGCTACACCTTC
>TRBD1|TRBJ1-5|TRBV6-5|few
CASTTGSSNQPQHF
TGTGCCAGCACGACAGGGTCTAGCAATCAGCCCCAGCATTTT
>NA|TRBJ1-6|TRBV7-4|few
CASSLNLQEKTFRYNSPLHF
TGTGCCAGCAGCTTGAATCTGCAGGAAAAAACTTTCAGGTATAATTCACCCCTCCACTTT